These T cell receptor beta chains were read from a single sample in a study of blood T cells in healthy people across ages. One entry per CDR3 protein results from TCRdb running MiXCR on the 5' RACE reads. The sample contains roughly 1,800,000 distinct CDR3 sequences, roughly 52% of which appear only once. Sequenced sample: blood. All receptors derive from a woman in her thirties or forties in good health. Each CDR3 is given with its conserved first and last residue. Each record gives: J gene, V gene, clone size, D gene, CDR3 DNA, CDR3 protein. The D gene is left open where the match is weak. The size entry is marked missing in some rows and otherwise reads once, few, many or a size class.

j_call: TRBJ2-4; v_call: TRBV12-3/TRBV12-4; clone_size: NA; d_call: NA; cdr3_nt: TGTGCCAGCAGTTTAAATGGGGGGCGAAAGGGTGAAAACATTCAGTACTTC; cdr3_aa: CASSLNGGRKGENIQYF
j_call: TRBJ2-1; v_call: TRBV4-3; clone_size: once; d_call: NA; cdr3_nt: TGCGCCAGCAGCCAAGAAATGTTTAGCTCCTACGAGCAGTTCTTC; cdr3_aa: CASSQEMFSSYEQFF
j_call: TRBJ1-2; v_call: TRBV9; clone_size: NA; d_call: NA; cdr3_nt: TGTGCCAGCAGCGTAGGTGACAGCAGGGGCTATGGCTACACCTTC; cdr3_aa: CASSVGDSRGYGYTF
j_call: TRBJ2-5; v_call: TRBV4-1; clone_size: NA; d_call: NA; cdr3_nt: TGCGCCAGCAGCCATTTAGAGGACGGGCGTGGCAATGAGCAGTACTTC; cdr3_aa: CASSHLEDGRGNEQYF
j_call: TRBJ2-1; v_call: TRBV29-1; clone_size: few; d_call: NA; cdr3_nt: TGCAGCGTTGAAAGACGCGTATTAAGGAATGAGCAGTTCTTC; cdr3_aa: CSVERRVLRNEQFF
j_call: TRBJ2-3; v_call: TRBV25-1; clone_size: NA; d_call: NA; cdr3_nt: TGTGCCAGGGACGGACCCCACACAGATACGCAGTATTTT; cdr3_aa: CARDGPHTDTQYF
j_call: TRBJ2-3; v_call: TRBV2; clone_size: few; d_call: NA; cdr3_nt: TGTGCCAGCAGCGAGGAATACACAGATACGCAGTATTTT; cdr3_aa: CASSEEYTDTQYF
j_call: TRBJ1-6; v_call: TRBV20-1; clone_size: NA; d_call: NA; cdr3_nt: TGCAGTGCTAGAGATGGGGCCCAACAGGGCTCCTATAATTCACCCCTCCACTTT; cdr3_aa: CSARDGAQQGSYNSPLHF
j_call: TRBJ1-6; v_call: TRBV3-1; clone_size: NA; d_call: NA; cdr3_nt: TGTGCCAGCACCCGAACGCCTGGGGGGTCACCCCTCCACTTT; cdr3_aa: CASTRTPGGSPLHF
j_call: TRBJ2-5; v_call: TRBV10-3; clone_size: NA; d_call: NA; cdr3_nt: TGTGCCATCAGTGAGATGGGGACCGAAGAGACCCAGTACTTC; cdr3_aa: CAISEMGTEETQYF
j_call: TRBJ2-5; v_call: TRBV5-1; clone_size: NA; d_call: TRBD2; cdr3_nt: TGCGCCAGCAGCCCGGAAGGTTTCAGGGAGGGGCAAGAGACCCAGTACTTC; cdr3_aa: CASSPEGFREGQETQYF
j_call: TRBJ2-1; v_call: TRBV15; clone_size: NA; d_call: NA; cdr3_nt: TGTGCCACCAGCGGAGTAGGGGCGGGTTCCTACAATGAGCAGTTCTTC; cdr3_aa: CATSGVGAGSYNEQFF
j_call: TRBJ2-7; v_call: TRBV13; clone_size: NA; d_call: TRBD1; cdr3_nt: TGTGCCAGCAGCTCGACAGGGTGGGGTGAGCAGTACTTC; cdr3_aa: CASSSTGWGEQYF
j_call: TRBJ2-1; v_call: TRBV28; clone_size: NA; d_call: NA; cdr3_nt: TGTGCCAGCAGTTCCACCCGGGGACGAGGAGGCTACGAGCAGTTCTTC; cdr3_aa: CASSSTRGRGGYEQFF
j_call: TRBJ1-2; v_call: TRBV6-1; clone_size: NA; d_call: TRBD1; cdr3_nt: TGTGCCAGCAGTCCAAGACAGGGGGAGTTTGGCGGCTACACCTTC; cdr3_aa: CASSPRQGEFGGYTF